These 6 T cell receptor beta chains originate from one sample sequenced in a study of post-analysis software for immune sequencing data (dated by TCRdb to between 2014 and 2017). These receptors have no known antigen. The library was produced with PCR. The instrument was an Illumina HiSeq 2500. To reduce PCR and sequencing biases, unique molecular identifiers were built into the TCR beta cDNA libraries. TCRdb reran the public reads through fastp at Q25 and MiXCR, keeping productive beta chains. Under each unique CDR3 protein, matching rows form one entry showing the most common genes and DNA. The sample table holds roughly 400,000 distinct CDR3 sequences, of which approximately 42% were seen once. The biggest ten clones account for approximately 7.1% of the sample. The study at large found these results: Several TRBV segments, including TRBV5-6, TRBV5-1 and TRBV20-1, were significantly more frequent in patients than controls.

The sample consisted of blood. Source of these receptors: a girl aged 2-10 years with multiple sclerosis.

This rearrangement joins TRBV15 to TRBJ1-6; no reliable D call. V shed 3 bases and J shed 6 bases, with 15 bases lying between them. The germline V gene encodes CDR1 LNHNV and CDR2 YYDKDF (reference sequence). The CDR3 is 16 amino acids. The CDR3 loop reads CATSSLKGLANSPLHF. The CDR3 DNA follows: TGTGCCACCAGCAGCCTAAAAGGGTTGGCTAATTCACCCCTCCACTTT.

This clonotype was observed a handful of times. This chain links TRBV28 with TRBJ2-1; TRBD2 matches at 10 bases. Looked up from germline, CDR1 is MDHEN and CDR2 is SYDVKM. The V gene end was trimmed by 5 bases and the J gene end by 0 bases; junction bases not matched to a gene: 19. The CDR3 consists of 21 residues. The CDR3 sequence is CASSKTSGRRYREGSYNEQFF. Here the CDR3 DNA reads TGTGCCAGCAGTAAGACTAGCGGGCGTAGATATCGAGAAGGCTCCTACAATGAGCAGTTCTTC.

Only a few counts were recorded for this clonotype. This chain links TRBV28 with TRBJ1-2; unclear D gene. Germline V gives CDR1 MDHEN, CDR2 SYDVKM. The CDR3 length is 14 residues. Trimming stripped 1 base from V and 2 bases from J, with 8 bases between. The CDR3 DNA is TGTGCCAGCAGTTTATTGATGGGGAACTATGGCTACACCTTC. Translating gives CASSLLMGNYGYTF.

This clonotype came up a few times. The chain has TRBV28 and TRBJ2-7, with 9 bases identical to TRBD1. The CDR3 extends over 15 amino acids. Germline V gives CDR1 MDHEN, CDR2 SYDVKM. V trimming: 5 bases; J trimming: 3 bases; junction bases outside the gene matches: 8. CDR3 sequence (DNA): TGTGCCAGCAGTACGACAGGGGGTTCCTTCTACGAGCAGTACTTC. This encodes CASSTTGGSFYEQYF.

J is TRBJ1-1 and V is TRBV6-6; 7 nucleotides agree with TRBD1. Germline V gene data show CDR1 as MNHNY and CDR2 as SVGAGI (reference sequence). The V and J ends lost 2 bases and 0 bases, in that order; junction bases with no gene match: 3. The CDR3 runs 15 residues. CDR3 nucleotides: TGTGCCAGCAGTTACCCGACAGGGTTGAACACTGAAGCTTTCTTT. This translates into CASSYPTGLNTEAFF.

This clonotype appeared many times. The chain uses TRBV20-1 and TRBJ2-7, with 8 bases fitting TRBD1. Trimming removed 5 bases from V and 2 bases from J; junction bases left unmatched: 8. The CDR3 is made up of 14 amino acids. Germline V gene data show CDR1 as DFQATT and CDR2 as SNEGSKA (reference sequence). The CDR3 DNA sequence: TGCAGTGCTGTCCGGGACAGGCGTACCTACGAGCAGTACTTC. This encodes CSAVRDRRTYEQYF.